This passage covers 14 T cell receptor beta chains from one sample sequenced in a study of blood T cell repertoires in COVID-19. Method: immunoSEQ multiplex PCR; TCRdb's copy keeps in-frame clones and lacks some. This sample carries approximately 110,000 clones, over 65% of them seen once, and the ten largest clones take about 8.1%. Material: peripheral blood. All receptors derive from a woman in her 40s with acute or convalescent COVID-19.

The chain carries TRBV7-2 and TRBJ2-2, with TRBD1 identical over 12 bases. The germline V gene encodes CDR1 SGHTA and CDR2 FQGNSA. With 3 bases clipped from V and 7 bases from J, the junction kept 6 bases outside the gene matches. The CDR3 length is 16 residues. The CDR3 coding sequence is TGTGCCAGCAGCTTCGGGGACAGGGGGCTGGGCGGGGAGCTGTTTTTT. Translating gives CASSFGDRGLGGELFF.

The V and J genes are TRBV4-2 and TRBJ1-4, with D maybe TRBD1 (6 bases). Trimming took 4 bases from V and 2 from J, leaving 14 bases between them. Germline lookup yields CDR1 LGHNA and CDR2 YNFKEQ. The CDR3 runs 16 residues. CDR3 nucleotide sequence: TGTGCCAGCAGCCTACAGGGTCTTTCGACTAATGAAAAACTGTTTTTT. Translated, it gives CASSLQGLSTNEKLFF.

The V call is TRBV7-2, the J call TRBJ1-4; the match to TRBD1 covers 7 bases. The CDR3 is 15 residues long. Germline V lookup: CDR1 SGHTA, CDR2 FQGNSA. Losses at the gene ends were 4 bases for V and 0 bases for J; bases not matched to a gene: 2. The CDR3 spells CASSYDRATNEKLFF. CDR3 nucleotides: TGTGCCAGCAGCTACGACAGGGCAACTAATGAAAAACTGTTTTTT.

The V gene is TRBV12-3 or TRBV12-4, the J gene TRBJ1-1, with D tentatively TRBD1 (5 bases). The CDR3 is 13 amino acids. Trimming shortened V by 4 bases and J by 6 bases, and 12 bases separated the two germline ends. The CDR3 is CASSSPPGAEAFF. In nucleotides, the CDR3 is TGTGCCAGCAGTTCCCCTCCGGGGGCTGAAGCTTTCTTT.

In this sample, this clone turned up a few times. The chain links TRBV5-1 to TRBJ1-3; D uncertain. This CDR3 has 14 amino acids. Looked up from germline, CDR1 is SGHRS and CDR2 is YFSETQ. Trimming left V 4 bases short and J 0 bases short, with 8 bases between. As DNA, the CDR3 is TGCGCCAGCAGCCCCCGGGACTCTGGAAACACCATATATTTT. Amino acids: CASSPRDSGNTIYF.

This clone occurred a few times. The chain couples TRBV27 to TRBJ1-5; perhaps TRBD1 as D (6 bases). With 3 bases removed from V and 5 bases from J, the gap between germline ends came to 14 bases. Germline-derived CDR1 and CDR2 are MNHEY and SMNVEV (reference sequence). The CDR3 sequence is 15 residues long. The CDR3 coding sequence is TGTGCCAGCAGTTTTAGGTGGGGGCAGGATCAGCCCCAGCATTTT. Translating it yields CASSFRWGQDQPQHF.

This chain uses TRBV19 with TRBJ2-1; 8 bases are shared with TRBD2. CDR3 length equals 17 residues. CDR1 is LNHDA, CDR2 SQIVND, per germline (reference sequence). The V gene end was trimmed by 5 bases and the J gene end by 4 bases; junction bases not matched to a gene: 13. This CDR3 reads CASSPRWVASGYNEQFF. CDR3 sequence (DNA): TGTGCCAGTAGTCCTCGGTGGGTGGCTAGCGGGTACAATGAGCAGTTCTTC.

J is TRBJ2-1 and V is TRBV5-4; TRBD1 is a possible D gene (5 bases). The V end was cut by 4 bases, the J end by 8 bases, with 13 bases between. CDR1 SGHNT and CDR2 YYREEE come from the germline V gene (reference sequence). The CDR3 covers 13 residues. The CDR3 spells CASSGQGRDEQFF. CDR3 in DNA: TGTGCCAGCAGCGGGCAGGGAAGGGATGAGCAGTTCTTC.

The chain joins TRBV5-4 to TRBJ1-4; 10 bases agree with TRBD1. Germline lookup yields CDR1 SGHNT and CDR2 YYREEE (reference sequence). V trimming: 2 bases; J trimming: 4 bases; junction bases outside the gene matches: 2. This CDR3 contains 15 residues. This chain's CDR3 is CASSLGTGDNEKLFF. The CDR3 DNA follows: TGTGCCAGCAGCTTAGGGACAGGGGATAATGAAAAACTGTTTTTT.

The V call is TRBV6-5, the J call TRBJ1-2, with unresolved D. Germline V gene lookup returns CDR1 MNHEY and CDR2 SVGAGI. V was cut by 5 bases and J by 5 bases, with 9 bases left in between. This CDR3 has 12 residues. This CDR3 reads CASSPRSYGYTF. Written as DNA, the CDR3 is TGTGCCAGCAGTCCCCGTAGTTATGGCTACACCTTC.

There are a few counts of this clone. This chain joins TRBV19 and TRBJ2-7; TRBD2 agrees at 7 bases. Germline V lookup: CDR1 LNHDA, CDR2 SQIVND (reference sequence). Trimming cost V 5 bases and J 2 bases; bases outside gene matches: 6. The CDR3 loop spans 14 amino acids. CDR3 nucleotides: TGTGCCAGTAGTCGGGGCGGGGGTACCTACGAGCAGTACTTC. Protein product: CASSRGGGTYEQYF.

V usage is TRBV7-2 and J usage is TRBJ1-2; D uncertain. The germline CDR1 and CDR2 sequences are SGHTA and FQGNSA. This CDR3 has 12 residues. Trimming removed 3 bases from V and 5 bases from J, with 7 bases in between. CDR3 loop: CASSFTEYGYTF. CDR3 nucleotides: TGTGCCAGCAGCTTTACAGAGTATGGCTACACCTTC.

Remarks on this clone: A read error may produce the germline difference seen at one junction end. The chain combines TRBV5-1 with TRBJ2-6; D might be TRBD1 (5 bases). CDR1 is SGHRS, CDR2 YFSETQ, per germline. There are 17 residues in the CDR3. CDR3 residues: CASSGSTGFGGANVPTF. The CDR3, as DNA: TGCGCCAGCAGCGGGTCTACAGGCTTTGGTGGGGCCAACGTCCCGACTTTC.

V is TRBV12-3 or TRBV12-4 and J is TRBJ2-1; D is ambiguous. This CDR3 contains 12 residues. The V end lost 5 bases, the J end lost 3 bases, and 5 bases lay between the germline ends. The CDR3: CASSNYYNEQFF. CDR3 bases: TGTGCCAGCAGTAATTACTACAATGAGCAGTTCTTC.